Presented here are 7 T cell receptor beta chains from one specimen sequenced in a study of Ad26.COV2.S vaccination and SARS-CoV-2 variants. The data were produced by immunoSEQ multiplex PCR, yet TCRdb's version contains in-frame clones alone and is incomplete. The sample records about 350,000 clones, 70% to 90% being singletons. The treatment was: about 20 received Ad26.COV2.S at low or high dose, single or two shots; 5 received placebo; per-sample allocation not given. Samples analyzed were those drawn on day 63 after the first vaccine or placebo injection. Source: peripheral blood, taken in a trial of Ad26.COV2.S vaccine versus placebo. Source of these receptors: a person aged 18-60 years who received the Ad26.COV2.S COVID-19 vaccine or a placebo.

This rearrangement joins TRBV4-1 to TRBJ2-5, with 12 positions matching TRBD2. Germline CDR1 is MGHRA and CDR2 is YSYEKL. The CDR3 is 19 amino acids. J lost 5 bases, V lost 0 bases, and 13 bases had no gene match. The CDR3 sequence is CASSQDLASGGAVSETQYF. The CDR3 coding sequence is TGCGCCAGCAGCCAAGATTTGGCTAGCGGGGGGGCGGTTTCGGAGACCCAGTACTTC.

The rearrangement uses TRBV13 and TRBJ2-7, with TRBD1 identical over 9 bases. The V segment lost 1 base and the J segment 3 bases; nucleotides outside the gene matches: 4. The CDR3 is made up of 15 amino acids. Germline CDR1 reads PRHDT; CDR2 reads FYEKMQ (reference sequence). CDR3 sequence: CASSLVTGGYYEQYF. In nucleotides, the CDR3 is TGTGCCAGCAGCTTAGTAACAGGGGGCTACTACGAGCAGTACTTC. The whole variable domain, remainder taken from reference TRBV13 and TRBJ2-7, is AAGVIQSPRHLIKEKRETATLKCYPIPRHDTVYWYQQGPGQDPQFLISFYEKMQSDKGSIPDRFSAQQFSDYHSELNMSSLELGDSALYFCASSLVTGGYYEQYFGPGTRLTVT.

This clone was counted once. J is TRBJ2-1 and V is TRBV6-2 or TRBV6-3; TRBD2 matches at 12 bases. Germline trimming cut 2 bases from V and 7 bases from J; bases unmatched to any gene: 3. The CDR3 has 15 amino acids. CDR1 and CDR2 (germline): MNHEY, SVGEGT. CDR3 amino acids: CASSYGTSGLNEQFF. The CDR3 DNA reads as TGTGCCAGCAGTTACGGGACTAGCGGGCTTAATGAGCAGTTCTTC.

This sequence joins TRBV5-8 and TRBJ2-1; 10 bases are a match to TRBD1. The CDR3 consists of 16 residues. The V gene end was trimmed by 5 bases and the J gene end by 3 bases; junction bases not matched to a gene: 8. Germline CDR1 SGHTS, CDR2 YDEGEE. This CDR3 reads CASRFTGTGVYNEQFF. The CDR3 nucleotides are TGTGCCAGCAGATTCACCGGGACAGGGGTCTACAATGAGCAGTTCTTC.

The chain has TRBV4-3 and TRBJ2-1, with 11 nucleotides matching TRBD1. The germline CDR1 and CDR2 sequences are LGHNA and YSLEER. The CDR3 extends over 16 amino acids. The trim removed 0 bases at V and 6 bases at J, leaving 4 bases unmatched. The CDR3 DNA is TGCGCCAGCAGCCAAGATCTAGGACAGGGGGCCAATGAGCAGTTCTTC. Protein: CASSQDLGQGANEQFF.

The chain links TRBV12-3 or TRBV12-4 to TRBJ1-1, with 8 bases aligning to TRBD1. CDR3 length equals 13 residues. Trimming at V came to 5 bases and at J to 7 bases, leaving 6 bases not matched to a gene. CDR3 loop: CASSNRGGLEAFF. Here the CDR3 DNA reads TGTGCCAGCAGTAACAGGGGGGGCCTTGAAGCTTTCTTT.

This rearrangement joins TRBV5-1 to TRBJ2-4; the match to TRBD1 covers 9 bases. The CDR3 is 15 residues long. Germline lookup yields CDR1 SGHRS and CDR2 YFSETQ. Unmatched junction bases numbered 9, after V lost 4 bases and J lost 7 bases. The CDR3 reads CASSPSRTGVNIQYF. CDR3 nucleotide sequence: TGCGCCAGCAGCCCGTCTCGGACAGGGGTGAACATTCAGTACTTC.